The rows below give T cell receptor beta chains drawn from one sample of a study of T cell responses to AZD1222 COVID-19 vaccine. The method was immunoSEQ multiplex PCR; TCRdb's version includes in-frame clones alone and lacks a portion of them. The sample contains approximately 120,000 clones, roughly 90% of which appear only once. This specimen was peripheral blood, taken 28 days after the second AZD1222 dose. The receptors derive from an adult who received the AZD1222 COVID-19 vaccine. The CDR3 runs from the conserved cysteine through the conserved F or W. The D gene is left open where the match is weak. Part of the rows lack a size; the others show once, few, many or a class for expanded clones.

TRBJ1-5 | NA | NA | TRBV6-6 | CASSPPTGQPQHF | TGTGCCAGCAGCCCCCCTACAGGCCAGCCCCAGCATTTT
TRBJ2-1 | once | TRBD2 | TRBV11-3 | CASSRGLAESNEQFF | TGTGCCAGCAGCCGGGGACTAGCGGAAAGCAATGAGCAGTTCTTC
TRBJ1-4 | few | NA | TRBV5-5 | CASSLGGSDEKLFF | TGTGCCAGCAGCTTAGGAGGGTCGGACGAAAAACTGTTTTTT
TRBJ2-1 | once | TRBD2 | TRBV11-3 | CASSLDLSGGVEQFF | TGTGCCAGCAGCTTAGATCTCAGCGGGGGGGTTGAGCAGTTCTTC
TRBJ1-1 | NA | NA | TRBV5-6 | CASSFGQPNTEAFF | TGTGCCAGCAGCTTTGGACAACCGAACACTGAAGCTTTCTTT
TRBJ1-6 | NA | NA | TRBV6-5 | CASSYYRGGYNSPLHF | TGTGCCAGCAGTTACTACCGGGGTGGATATAATTCACCCCTCCACTTT
TRBJ1-4 | NA | TRBD1 | TRBV18 | CASSPQYLGTAEKLFF | TGTGCCAGCTCGCCCCAGTACCTCGGGACAGCTGAAAAACTGTTTTTT
TRBJ2-3 | NA | NA | TRBV19 | CASSMARTSTDTQYF | TGTGCCAGTAGTATGGCCCGAACTAGCACAGATACGCAGTATTTT
TRBJ1-1 | NA | NA | TRBV6-5 | CASSPGGGVNTEAFF | TGTGCCAGCAGCCCCGGGGGAGGGGTGAACACTGAAGCTTTCTTT
TRBJ1-4 | NA | TRBD1 | TRBV5-1 | CASSLWGQGATATNEKLFF | TGCGCCAGCAGCTTGTGGGGGCAGGGGGCTACTGCAACTAATGAAAAACTGTTTTTT
TRBJ2-7 | few | NA | TRBV5-4 | CASSLAGDTYEQYF | TGTGCCAGCAGCTTGGCCGGGGACACCTACGAGCAGTACTTC
TRBJ2-2 | NA | TRBD2 | TRBV5-1 | CASRLAGDTGELFF | TGCGCCAGCAGACTAGCGGGAGACACCGGGGAGCTGTTTTTT
TRBJ1-5 | NA | TRBD1 | TRBV10-3 | CAISPGQGYQPQHF | TGTGCCATCAGTCCGGGACAGGGGTATCAGCCCCAGCATTTT
TRBJ2-7 | few | NA | TRBV27 | CASSPSPPYEQYF | TGTGCCAGCAGTCCCTCCCCCCCCTACGAGCAGTACTTC
TRBJ1-3 | NA | NA | TRBV10-3 | CAITASLNSGNTIYF | TGTGCCATCACTGCCAGTCTTAACTCTGGAAACACCATATATTTT
TRBJ1-5 | NA | NA | TRBV6-1 | CASSPRSSNQPQHF | TGTGCCAGCAGCCCGAGGAGCAGCAATCAGCCCCAGCATTTT
TRBJ2-1 | NA | TRBD2 | TRBV5-4 | CASSLDPAGHNEQFF | TGTGCCAGCAGCTTGGACCCAGCGGGGCACAATGAGCAGTTCTTC
TRBJ2-3 | NA | NA | TRBV4-1 | CASSQEKSTDTQYF | TGCGCCAGCAGCCAAGAAAAAAGCACAGATACGCAGTATTTT
TRBJ1-6 | NA | TRBD1 | TRBV30 | CAWSVPKGTGEVSPLHF | TGTGCCTGGAGTGTCCCCAAAGGGACAGGGGAGGTGTCACCCCTCCACTTT
TRBJ2-5 | NA | TRBD1 | TRBV6-5 | CASSPDRVLETQYF | TGTGCCAGCAGCCCGGACAGGGTCTTGGAGACCCAGTACTTC
TRBJ2-5 | NA | NA | TRBV2 | CAIPGTHGSETQYF | TGTGCCATCCCGGGGACTCACGGATCAGAGACCCAGTACTTC
TRBJ1-2 | NA | NA | TRBV5-4 | CASSLTGVPGTF | TGTGCCAGCAGCTTAACGGGAGTCCCAGGCACCTTC
TRBJ2-2 | NA | NA | TRBV5-4 | CASSTQQGGPGELFF | TGTGCCAGCAGCACCCAACAGGGGGGGCCCGGGGAGCTGTTTTTT
TRBJ1-2 | NA | TRBD1 | TRBV18 | CASSPGTDRSIYGYTF | TGTGCCAGCTCACCGGGGACAGACCGGTCCATCTATGGCTACACCTTC
TRBJ2-2 | few | NA | TRBV3-1/TRBV3-2 | CASSQRENTGELFF | TGTGCCAGCAGCCAAAGGGAAAACACCGGGGAGCTGTTTTTT
TRBJ2-5 | NA | NA | TRBV30 | CAWRPRPARQETQYF | TGTGCCTGGAGGCCTAGACCAGCTAGGCAAGAGACCCAGTACTTC
TRBJ2-4 | NA | TRBD2 | TRBV4-2 | CASSLGEGRIQYF | TGTGCCAGCAGCCTCGGGGAGGGGCGCATTCAGTACTTC
TRBJ2-1 | NA | NA | TRBV27 | CASSLNLEYIAFNEQFF | TGTGCCAGCAGTTTAAATCTGGAGTACATCGCGTTCAATGAGCAGTTCTTC
TRBJ2-1 | NA | NA | TRBV7-9 | CASSLQSYNEQFF | TGTGCCAGCAGCTTACAGAGCTACAATGAGCAGTTCTTC
TRBJ2-3 | NA | NA | TRBV20-1 | CSASGTRGIDTQYF | TGCAGTGCCAGTGGGACAAGGGGAATAGATACGCAGTATTTT
TRBJ2-5 | NA | NA | TRBV25-1 | CASSERGVGKTQYF | TGTGCCAGCAGTGAGAGGGGGGTGGGAAAGACCCAGTACTTC
TRBJ1-1 | NA | NA | TRBV27 | CASTSPTRTEAFF | TGTGCCAGCACCTCTCCGACGAGGACTGAAGCTTTCTTT
TRBJ2-3 | NA | TRBD1 | TRBV24-1 | CATADRGNTQYF | TGTGCCACCGCGGACAGGGGAAATACGCAGTATTTT
TRBJ1-6 | NA | NA | TRBV5-1 | CASSLERANSPLHF | TGCGCCAGCAGCTTAGAAAGGGCCAATTCACCCCTCCACTTT
TRBJ1-1 | NA | TRBD1 | TRBV5-4 | CASSPGQAFMNTEAFF | TGTGCCAGCAGCCCGGGACAGGCCTTTATGAACACTGAAGCTTTCTTT
TRBJ1-2 | NA | TRBD1 | TRBV19 | CASSMGQLGYGYTF | TGTGCCAGTAGTATGGGACAGCTTGGGTATGGCTACACCTTC
TRBJ1-2 | NA | TRBD1 | TRBV11-3 | CASSAGQGFNYGYTF | TGTGCCAGCAGCGCTGGACAGGGCTTTAACTATGGCTACACCTTC
TRBJ2-3 | NA | TRBD2 | TRBV14 | CASSPGLAGGDTQYF | TGTGCCAGCAGCCCAGGACTAGCGGGAGGGGATACGCAGTATTTT
TRBJ2-1 | NA | NA | TRBV3-1/TRBV3-2 | CASRDYLSNEQFF | TGTGCCAGCAGGGACTACCTTAGCAATGAGCAGTTCTTC
TRBJ2-7 | NA | NA | TRBV3-1/TRBV3-2 | CASSLNGQSYEQYF | TGTGCCAGCAGCCTTAACGGTCAATCCTACGAGCAGTACTTC
TRBJ1-1 | NA | NA | TRBV2 | CASSPRDAKGTEAFF | TGTGCCAGCAGTCCCCGCGACGCTAAGGGGACTGAAGCTTTCTTT
TRBJ2-3 | NA | NA | TRBV5-8 | CASSLGVNTGTDTQYF | TGTGCCAGCAGCCTAGGTGTCAACACGGGAACAGATACGCAGTATTTT
TRBJ1-1 | NA | TRBD1 | TRBV7-9 | CASKGQPNTEAFF | TGTGCCAGCAAGGGACAGCCGAACACTGAAGCTTTCTTT
TRBJ2-5 | NA | TRBD1 | TRBV5-1 | CASGGQGAQETQYF | TGCGCCAGCGGGGGACAGGGGGCCCAAGAGACCCAGTACTTC
TRBJ1-1 | once | TRBD1 | TRBV13 | CASSLGEDRGGTEAFF | TGTGCCAGCAGCTTGGGGGAGGACAGGGGAGGAACTGAAGCTTTCTTT